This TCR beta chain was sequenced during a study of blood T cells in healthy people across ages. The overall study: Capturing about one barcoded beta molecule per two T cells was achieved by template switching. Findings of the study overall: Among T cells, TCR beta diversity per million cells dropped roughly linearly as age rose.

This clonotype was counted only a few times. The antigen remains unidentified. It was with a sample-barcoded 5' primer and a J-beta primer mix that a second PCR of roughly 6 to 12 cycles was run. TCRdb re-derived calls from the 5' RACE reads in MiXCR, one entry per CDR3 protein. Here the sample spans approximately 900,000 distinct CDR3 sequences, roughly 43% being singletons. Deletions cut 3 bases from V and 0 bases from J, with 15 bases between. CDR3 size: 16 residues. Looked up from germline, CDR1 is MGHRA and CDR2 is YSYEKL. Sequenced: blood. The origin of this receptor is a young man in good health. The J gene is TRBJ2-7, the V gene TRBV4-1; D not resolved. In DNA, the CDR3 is TGCGCCAGCAGCCAGCCAACCGGCCGAAACTCCTACGAGCAGTACTTC. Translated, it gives CASSQPTGRNSYEQYF.